Listed here are 2 T cell receptor beta chains from one sample, sequenced in a study of response to subunit inactivated influenza vaccine. In TCRdb, the RT-PCR reads were re-called with MiXCR into one record per CDR3 protein. The sample contains roughly 500,000 distinct CDR3 sequences, about 25% of which appear only once. Sequencing used CD4+ T cells sorted from PBMCs, obtained 4 to 6 days after vaccination. The origin of the receptors is a man aged 50-59 years who received an inactivated influenza vaccine.

The gene calls are TRBV5-1 and TRBJ2-7; 12 bases are a match to TRBD2. Germline-derived CDR1 and CDR2 are SGHRS and YFSETQ. The CDR3 runs 17 residues. The trim removed 0 bases at V and 2 bases at J, leaving 6 bases unmatched. CDR3 residues: CASSLAGTSGRPYEQYF. CDR3 DNA: TGCGCCAGCAGCTTGGCCGGGACTAGCGGGCGTCCCTACGAGCAGTACTTC.

This chain joins TRBV5-1 and TRBJ2-5; D is perhaps TRBD1 (6 bases). This CDR3 comprises 16 residues. Germline CDR1 SGHRS, CDR2 YFSETQ. Trimming cost V 0 bases and J 5 bases, with 17 bases left between them. The CDR3 DNA is TGCGCCAGCAGCTTGGCAGGGGCCGGATCCTTTGAGACCCAGTACTTC. Protein product: CASSLAGAGSFETQYF.